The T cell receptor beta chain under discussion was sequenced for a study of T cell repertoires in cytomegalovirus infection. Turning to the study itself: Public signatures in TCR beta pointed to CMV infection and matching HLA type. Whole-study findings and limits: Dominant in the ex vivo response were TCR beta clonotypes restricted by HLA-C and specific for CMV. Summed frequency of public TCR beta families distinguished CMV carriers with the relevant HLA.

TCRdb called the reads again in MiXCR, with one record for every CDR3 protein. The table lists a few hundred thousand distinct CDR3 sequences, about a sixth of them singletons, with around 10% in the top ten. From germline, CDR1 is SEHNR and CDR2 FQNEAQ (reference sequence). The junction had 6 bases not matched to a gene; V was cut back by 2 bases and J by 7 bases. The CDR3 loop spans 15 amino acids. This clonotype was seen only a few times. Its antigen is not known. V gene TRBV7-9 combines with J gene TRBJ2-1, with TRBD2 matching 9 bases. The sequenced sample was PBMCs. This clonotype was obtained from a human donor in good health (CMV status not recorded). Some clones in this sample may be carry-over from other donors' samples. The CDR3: CASSLSSGGRNEQFF. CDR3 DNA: TGTGCCAGCAGCTTAAGTAGCGGGGGTCGTAATGAGCAGTTCTTC.